The clone carrying this T cell receptor beta chain was observed a handful of times. Antigen unknown. The source of the sample is a study of metastatic and nonmetastatic thyroid tumors. Study information: Repertoire comparisons spanned blood and tumor or nodule tissue from malignant and benign thyroid patients. Study results and caveats: Significantly greater TCR beta diversity was reportedly found in malignant thyroid tumors than in benign nodules (in blood and tumor).

This CDR3 region has 15 residues. The V end was cut by 0 bases, the J end by 5 bases, with 11 bases between. There were no patients who had received any treatment before thyroid surgery. Original methodology: What underpinned the distant-metastasis classifier for papillary thyroid cancer was the set of CDR3 differences across clinicopathological groups. With MiXCR, TCRdb called clones anew from the PCR reads. The V and J calls and clone size come from TCRdb's table, not from the authors' own analysis. The sample contains about 13,000 clones, 30% to 40% of which appear only once. The sequencing sample was made of tumor tissue. The sequence was obtained from a male donor with papillary thyroid cancer or a benign thyroid nodule (not recorded which). Some clones in this sample may be carry-over from other donors' samples. This chain uses TRBV12-3 or TRBV12-4 with TRBJ1-5; possibly TRBD1 for D (5 bases). CDR3 coding DNA: TGTGCCAGCAGTTTAGCCGGGGGAGGGGATCAGCCCCAGCATTTT. Residues: CASSLAGGGDQPQHF.